This passage covers 8 T cell receptor beta chains from one sample sequenced in a study of T cell changes during pregnancy in multiple sclerosis. The data were produced by immunoSEQ multiplex PCR, yet TCRdb's version contains in-frame clones alone and is incomplete. The sample includes tens of thousands of clones, approximately 90% of them seen just once. The sequencing used CD4+ T cells from peripheral blood mononuclear cells, collected after pregnancy. All receptors derive from a female donor with multiple sclerosis, enrolled in a pregnancy study.

V and J are TRBV7-3 and TRBJ2-1; D possibly corresponds to TRBD1 (6 bases). CDR3 length: 13 amino acids. Germline lookup yields CDR1 SGHTA and CDR2 FQGTGA. Trimming removed 3 bases at V and 10 bases at J, with 13 bases between. In DNA, the CDR3 is TGTGCCAGCAGCTTCTTACTACAGGGCGAGCAGTTCTTC. It specifies CASSFLLQGEQFF.

V is TRBV5-1 and J is TRBJ2-2; 8 bases map to TRBD2. Germline V gives CDR1 SGHRS, CDR2 YFSETQ. Trimming removed 4 bases from V and 5 bases from J; junction bases left unmatched: 10. The CDR3 is made up of 16 amino acids. The CDR3 DNA follows: TGCGCCAGCAGCCCGGGACCGCCGGGGGGGACCGGGGAGCTGTTTTTT. Its translation: CASSPGPPGGTGELFF.

This chain links TRBV4-2 with TRBJ2-3; D may be TRBD2 (5 bases). V lost 0 bases and J 2 bases, leaving 18 bases between the germline ends. The CDR3 has 18 amino acids. Germline V gene sequence: CDR1 LGHNA, CDR2 YNFKEQ. The CDR3 bases are TGTGCCAGCAGCCAAGAGAGCGGACTTAACTCTTACACAGATACGCAGTATTTT. Translating gives CASSQESGLNSYTDTQYF.

This rearrangement joins TRBV10-3 to TRBJ2-1; 14 nucleotides line up with TRBD2. The CDR3 covers 19 residues. The junction had 12 bases not matched to a gene; V was cut back by 7 bases and J by 1 base. The germline V gene has CDR1 ENHRY and CDR2 SYGVKD. The CDR3, as DNA: TGTGCCATCACCCCCGGACTAGCGGGGGGAAATTTATCCTACAATGAGCAGTTCTTC. This codes for CAITPGLAGGNLSYNEQFF.

V gene TRBV19 combines with J gene TRBJ1-1, with D perhaps matching TRBD1 (6 bases). Trimming took off 5 bases at V and 8 bases at J, with 21 bases between the two ends. Germline CDR1 is LNHDA and CDR2 is SQIVND (reference sequence). CDR3 length: 15 amino acids. The CDR3 is CASSPYDRRLDEAFF. The CDR3 nucleotides are TGTGCCAGTAGTCCTTACGACAGGCGTCTAGACGAAGCTTTCTTT.

This sequence joins TRBV4-2 and TRBJ2-3, with 7 positions matching TRBD2. The ends lost 8 bases at V and 0 bases at J; junction bases unmatched: 11. Germline V gives CDR1 LGHNA, CDR2 YNFKEQ. CDR3 length: 16 residues. CDR3 DNA: TGTGCCAGCTTACTGGGTAGCGGGCTTAGCACAGATACGCAGTATTTT. It specifies CASLLGSGLSTDTQYF.

The CDR3 reads CASSPIGGTTPYNEQFF. In DNA form, the CDR3 reads TGCGCCAGCAGCCCAATAGGGGGGACTACACCTTACAATGAGCAGTTCTTC. The chain has TRBV5-1 and TRBJ2-1; D perhaps matches TRBD2 (7 bases). The ends were cut back, 4 bases at V and 4 bases at J, with 21 bases in the middle. Germline-derived CDR1 and CDR2 are SGHRS and YFSETQ. The length of the CDR3 is 17 residues.

CDR3 coding DNA: TGCAGCGCTGTCACTACTAGCGGGGGGTTTTACGAGCAGTACTTC. Its translation: CSAVTTSGGFYEQYF. This rearrangement joins TRBV29-1 to TRBJ2-7; 12 bases map to TRBD2. There are 15 residues in the CDR3. The V gene end was trimmed by 7 bases and the J gene end by 4 bases; junction bases not matched to a gene: 11. Germline CDR1 reads SQVTM; CDR2 reads ANQGSEA.